This T cell receptor beta chain came from a study of radiotherapy plus CTLA-4 blockade in lung cancer. Study-level background: Disease control reached 30% to 35%, with objective responses in under 20%.

Overall study findings and caveats: Expansion of tumor-derived TCR clones was observed in blood after radiotherapy plus ipilimumab.

The V gene's germline CDR1 is SGHAT and CDR2 FQNNGV. V lost 5 bases and J lost 3; bases outside the gene matches: 3. The CDR3 totals 14 residues. With respect to this clone: The antigen remains undetermined.

Enrolled patients, whose metastatic non-small-cell lung cancer was chemo-refractory, received focal radiation plus CTLA-4 blockade with ipilimumab. Here immunoSEQ multiplex PCR was the method, and the copy in TCRdb shows in-frame clones only, minus some. The data show about 110,000 clones, with over 65% seen just once and 2.5% to 3.5% held by the top ten. This sequence was found in a human donor with non-small cell lung cancer that progressed on radiotherapy plus ipilimumab. Some clones in this sample may be carry-over from other donors' samples. Sequenced here: peripheral blood, sampled from a patient treated with radiotherapy plus ipilimumab. The rearrangement links TRBV11-2 to TRBJ2-1, with 8 nucleotides matching TRBD1. The CDR3 coding sequence is TGTGCCAGCAGCCGGACAGGGAACTACAATGAGCAGTTCTTC. Translating it yields CASSRTGNYNEQFF.